A single sample gave rise to the 2 T cell receptor beta chains below, sequenced in a study of T cells in Graves' hyperthyroidism and ophthalmopathy. The investigators amplified TCR beta CDR3 regions from RNA transcripts. HTBI primers were employed in a first-round RT-PCR of the TCR CDR3. TCRdb processed the multiplex PCR reads anew with MiXCR; each CDR3 protein has one entry. Here the sample spans about 600,000 distinct CDR3 sequences, roughly 15% being singletons. Sequencing was performed on blood. Receptors were obtained from a woman aged 40 to 49 with Graves' ophthalmopathy.

In this sample, this clonotype turned up many times. The chain uses TRBV5-5 and TRBJ2-5; 7 positions match TRBD1. With V trimmed by 0 bases and J by 5 bases, 19 bases remained unmatched. The germline gives CDR1 SGHKS, CDR2 YYEKEE (reference sequence). CDR3 size: 19 residues. CDR3 sequence (DNA): TGTGCCAGCAGCTTGGAAGTCCCGGGACAGTACGAAAGGGAGGAGACCCAGTACTTC. Protein product: CASSLEVPGQYEREETQYF.

In its sample, this clonotype was seen a few times. The chain's CDR3 is CAVPWGPLNEQFF. CDR3 sequence (DNA): TGTGCCGTCCCCTGGGGCCCCCTCAATGAGCAGTTCTTC. J is TRBJ2-1 and V is TRBV7-8, with D possibly matching TRBD1 (5 bases). The CDR3 sequence is 13 residues long. Trimming shortened V by 11 bases and J by 6 bases, and 17 bases separated the two germline ends. The V gene's germline CDR1 is SGHVS and CDR2 FQNEAQ.